This is a list of T cell receptor beta chains from one sample in a study of siplizumab effects on memory and regulatory T cells. Assay: immunoSEQ multiplex PCR; the TCRdb copy retains only in-frame clones and omits some. Among 110,000 or so clones, about 90% were seen once, and the ten largest hold approximately 0.75%. What was sequenced was Tregs sorted from blood. These receptors were collected from a human donor in good health. Each CDR3 is given with its conserved first and last residue. D genes are given only for firm matches. Rows give clone size only sometimes, using once, few, many, or a class for an expanded clone.

>TRBD1|TRBV5-1|TRBJ2-3|-
CASGPGQHTDTQYF
TGCGCCAGCGGACCGGGACAGCACACAGATACGCAGTATTTT
>-|TRBV20-1|TRBJ2-5|-
CSARPGGTQYF
TGCAGTGCTCGTCCGGGTGGGACCCAGTACTTC
>TRBD1|TRBV5-4|TRBJ1-4|-
CASSTGQGLEKLFF
TGTGCCAGCAGCACCGGACAGGGATTGGAAAAACTGTTTTTT
>-|TRBV5-6|TRBJ1-3|-
CASTLWGGNTIYF
TGTGCCAGCACCCTTTGGGGGGGAAACACCATATATTTT
>-|TRBV9|TRBJ2-7|-
CASSVAGTSTYEQYF
TGTGCCAGCAGCGTAGCCGGGACTTCCACCTACGAGCAGTACTTC
>TRBD1|TRBV9|TRBJ2-2|-
CASSYTGTGFIGELFF
TGTGCCAGCAGCTACACCGGGACAGGGTTTATCGGGGAGCTGTTTTTT
>TRBD2|TRBV10-3|TRBJ2-3|-
CAISETRTSSDTQYF
TGTGCCATCAGTGAGACAAGGACTAGCTCAGATACGCAGTATTTT
>TRBD1|TRBV9|TRBJ1-1|-
CASSPRQGGEAFF
TGTGCCAGCAGCCCACGACAGGGGGGTGAAGCTTTCTTT
>TRBD1|TRBV7-9|TRBJ2-7|-
CASTRTGNTYEQYF
TGTGCCAGCACGCGGACAGGGAATACCTACGAGCAGTACTTC
>-|TRBV7-8|TRBJ2-1|once
CASSSPMSSYNEQFF
TGTGCCAGCAGCTCCCCCATGAGCTCCTACAATGAGCAGTTCTTC
>-|TRBV5-4|TRBJ1-1|-
CASSLGGRDTEAFF
TGTGCCAGCAGCTTGGGCGGGAGGGACACTGAAGCTTTCTTT
>-|TRBV19|TRBJ2-3|-
CASSITGLGDTQYF
TGTGCCAGTAGTATTACCGGACTGGGAGATACGCAGTATTTT
>-|TRBV29-1|TRBJ1-2|-
CSVGGIRGNYGYTF
TGCAGCGTTGGGGGCATTAGGGGGAACTATGGCTACACCTTC
>TRBD1|TRBV4-1|TRBJ1-2|once
CASSHRTGPLNYGYTF
TGCGCCAGCAGCCATCGGACAGGCCCTCTCAACTATGGCTACACCTTC
>-|TRBV6-4|TRBJ1-2|-
CASSDSFGVNGYTF
TGTGCCAGCAGTGACTCGTTTGGAGTGAATGGCTACACCTTC
>TRBD1|TRBV19|TRBJ2-7|-
CASSIRGRRGLYEQYF
TGTGCCAGTAGTATCCGAGGTCGCAGGGGGCTCTACGAGCAGTACTTC
>TRBD1|TRBV2|TRBJ2-7|-
CASSERQGVYEQYF
TGTGCCAGCAGTGAGAGGCAGGGGGTCTACGAGCAGTACTTC
>-|TRBV20-1|TRBJ1-1|-
CSANRGGAFF
TGCAGTGCAAATAGGGGGGGAGCTTTCTTT
>-|TRBV7-9|TRBJ2-1|-
CASSLIRYNEQFF
TGTGCCAGCAGCTTAATTCGGTACAATGAGCAGTTCTTC
>TRBD1|TRBV19|TRBJ2-1|once
CASGTGENEQFF
TGTGCCAGCGGGACAGGGGAAAATGAGCAGTTCTTC
>-|TRBV5-1|TRBJ2-2|-
CASRRLADSGGELFF
TGCGCCAGCAGAAGGCTAGCGGACAGTGGCGGGGAGCTGTTTTTT
>-|TRBV19|TRBJ1-6|once
CASSIDTGGNSPLHF
TGTGCCAGTAGTATAGACACAGGCGGCAATTCACCCCTCCACTTT
>TRBD2|TRBV11-3|TRBJ2-1|-
CASSSQGLAGIGEQFF
TGTGCCAGCAGCTCCCAGGGACTAGCGGGGATTGGAGAGCAGTTCTTC
>TRBD2|TRBV6-5|TRBJ2-7|-
CASSRPLAGAIEQYF
TGTGCCAGCAGTCGCCCACTAGCGGGAGCTATCGAGCAGTACTTC
>-|TRBV21-1|TRBJ1-2|-
CASSTPGTNYGYTF
TGTGCCAGCAGCACCCCCGGGACCAACTATGGCTACACCTTC
>TRBD1|TRBV6-1|TRBJ2-7|-
CASSGGSGGFYEQYF
TGTGCCAGCAGTGGAGGGTCAGGGGGCTTCTACGAGCAGTACTTC
>TRBD1|TRBV5-1|TRBJ1-5|-
CASSLSGQLYQPQHF
TGCGCCAGCAGCTTGTCGGGACAGCTATATCAGCCCCAGCATTTT
>-|TRBV19|TRBJ1-2|-
CASRPTQGARGYTF
TGTGCCAGTAGGCCCACCCAGGGAGCCCGTGGCTACACCTTC
>-|TRBV7-2|TRBJ1-5|-
CASSLGGGNGNQPQHF
TGTGCCAGCAGCTTAGGGGGGGGTAACGGCAATCAGCCCCAGCATTTT
>-|TRBV4-1|TRBJ2-1|-
CASSKIGTSYNEQFF
TGCGCCAGCAGCAAAATAGGGACCTCCTACAATGAGCAGTTCTTC
>-|TRBV11-1|TRBJ2-7|once
CASSLGAGTYEQYF
TGTGCCAGCAGCTTAGGCGCCGGAACCTACGAGCAGTACTTC
>TRBD1|TRBV18|TRBJ2-5|-
CASSPTGKAQETQYF
TGTGCCAGCTCACCGACAGGGAAGGCCCAAGAGACCCAGTACTTC
>-|TRBV5-6|TRBJ1-6|-
CASSGVFSPLHF
TGTGCCAGCAGCGGGGTTTTCTCACCCCTCCACTTT
>-|TRBV5-1|TRBJ2-4|-
CASSGGTLAKNIQYF
TGCGCCAGCAGCGGGGGGACGTTAGCCAAAAACATTCAGTACTTC
>TRBD1|TRBV19|TRBJ1-2|-
CASSTLDRGTYGYTF
TGTGCCAGTAGTACGCTGGACAGGGGGACGTATGGCTACACCTTC
>-|TRBV7-2|TRBJ2-2|-
CASRYLWGDTGELFF
TGTGCCAGCAGATATCTTTGGGGGGACACCGGGGAGCTGTTTTTT
>TRBD2|TRBV27|TRBJ2-5|-
CASSRPGLAEETQYF
TGTGCCAGCAGTAGACCGGGACTAGCGGAAGAGACCCAGTACTTC
>TRBD2|TRBV9|TRBJ2-1|-
CASSRTRTSGAYNEQFF
TGTGCCAGCAGTCGGACTCGGACTAGCGGGGCCTACAATGAGCAGTTCTTC
>TRBD1|TRBV19|TRBJ2-1|-
CASSTQGQSSYNEQFF
TGTGCCAGTAGTACCCAGGGACAGAGCTCCTACAATGAGCAGTTCTTC
>TRBD2|TRBV19|TRBJ2-5|-
CASRAHSGGQETQYF
TGTGCCAGTAGGGCCCATAGCGGGGGACAAGAGACCCAGTACTTC
>-|TRBV29-1|TRBJ1-1|-
CSVKGSHTEAFF
TGCAGCGTTAAGGGGAGTCACACTGAAGCTTTCTTT
>-|TRBV2|TRBJ2-7|-
CASSDHKGTYEQYF
TGTGCCAGCAGTGACCACAAGGGTACCTACGAGCAGTACTTC
>TRBD1|TRBV5-4|TRBJ1-2|-
CASSPPGTGLGYTF
TGTGCCAGCAGCCCGCCCGGGACAGGGCTTGGCTACACCTTC
>TRBD1|TRBV7-2|TRBJ1-2|-
CASSYPGTGGAGYGYTF
TGTGCCAGCAGCTATCCCGGGACAGGGGGCGCGGGGTATGGCTACACCTTC
>-|TRBV19|TRBJ1-5|-
CASSIRPASNQPQHF
TGTGCCAGTAGTATCAGGCCAGCTAGCAATCAGCCCCAGCATTTT
>-|TRBV18|TRBJ1-1|medium-sized
CASSPLSRNTEAFF
TGTGCCAGCTCACCCCTATCACGGAACACTGAAGCTTTCTTT
>TRBD1|TRBV2|TRBJ1-2|-
CASTLGQGRDGYTF
TGTGCCAGCACCCTCGGACAGGGTAGAGATGGCTACACCTTC
>-|TRBV10-2|TRBJ2-1|-
CASRRLTSNEQFF
TGCGCCAGCAGGCGGCTGACCTCCAATGAGCAGTTCTTC
>-|TRBV20-1|TRBJ2-5|-
CSARNMETQYF
TGCAGTGCTAGGAACATGGAGACCCAGTACTTC
>-|TRBV6-5|TRBJ2-5|-
CASSYSSGTYLGTQYF
TGTGCCAGCAGTTACTCATCCGGGACATACCTCGGGACCCAGTACTTC
>-|TRBV6-5|TRBJ1-2|-
CASSYRPRTDNYGYTF
TGTGCCAGCAGTTACCGACCTAGGACGGATAACTATGGCTACACCTTC
>-|TRBV5-1|TRBJ2-1|once
CASRGAVTEQFF
TGCGCCAGCCGTGGAGCGGTAACTGAGCAGTTCTTC
>-|TRBV2|TRBJ1-6|-
CASSEYSPLHF
TGTGCCAGCAGTGAATATTCACCCCTCCACTTT
>TRBD1|TRBV2|TRBJ1-4|-
CASRPYRGRNEKLFF
TGTGCCAGCAGGCCCTACAGGGGGCGGAACGAAAAACTGTTTTTT
>TRBD2|TRBV15|TRBJ2-5|-
CATSVSGRIETQYF
TGTGCCACCAGCGTAAGCGGGAGAATCGAGACCCAGTACTTC
>TRBD2|TRBV5-4|TRBJ2-5|-
CASSFGGRTQETQYF
TGTGCCAGCAGCTTCGGCGGGAGGACCCAAGAGACCCAGTACTTC
>-|TRBV30|TRBJ1-1|-
CAWSVLGNTEAFF
TGTGCCTGGAGTGTACTGGGTAACACTGAAGCTTTCTTT
>-|TRBV5-6|TRBJ1-1|-
CASSFLPGLMNTEAFF
TGTGCCAGCAGCTTTTTACCGGGGCTAATGAACACTGAAGCTTTCTTT
>-|TRBV7-3|TRBJ1-1|few
CASSLQGDLEAFF
TGTGCCAGCAGCTTACAAGGGGACCTTGAAGCTTTCTTT